The 15 T cell receptor beta chains below come from one sample, sequenced in a study of control samples from healthy donors and cancer patients. Repertoires were generated with immunoSEQ multiplex PCR, while TCRdb's copy carries only in-frame clones and drops some. Of approximately 190,000 clones listed, over 80% are singletons. What was sequenced was blood. The receptors here all came from a man aged 25-45 years in good health.

CDR3 residues: CSASSQGARGYTF. For the CDR3, the DNA is TGCAGTGCTAGTTCACAGGGGGCGCGTGGCTACACCTTC. The V call is TRBV20-1, the J call TRBJ1-2; TRBD1 matches at 9 bases. CDR1 is DFQATT, CDR2 SNEGSKA, per germline (reference sequence). V gave up 3 bases and J gave up 7 bases; unmatched junction bases: 6. This CDR3 comprises 13 residues.

This clone was counted a single time. This chain connects TRBV27 to TRBJ1-6, with 8 bases lining up with TRBD1. This CDR3 spans 13 amino acids. From germline, CDR1 is MNHEY and CDR2 SMNVEV (reference sequence). Trimming took 3 bases from V and 9 from J; bases not matched to a gene: 1. The CDR3 protein is CASSLTGVSPLHF. DNA for the CDR3: TGTGCCAGCAGTTTGACAGGGGTTTCACCCCTCCACTTT.

V is TRBV30 and J is TRBJ2-3; a possible D gene is TRBD2 (6 bases). The V gene lost 5 bases and the J gene lost 3 bases, with 15 bases spanning the gap. The germline V gene has CDR1 GTSNPN and CDR2 SVGIG (reference sequence). The CDR3 sequence is 14 residues long. The CDR3 nucleotides read TGTGCCTGGGGAGGCGGAGGGAGGACAGATACGCAGTATTTT. This gives the protein CAWGGGGRTDTQYF. Based on the CDR3 plus reference TRBV30 and TRBJ2-3, the full variable domain is SQTIHQWPATLVQPVGSPLSLECTVEGTSNPNLYWYRQAAGRGLQLLFYSVGIGQISSEVPQNLSASRPQDRQFILSSKKLLLSDSGFYLCAWGGGGRTDTQYFGPGTRLTVL.

This chain joins TRBV3-1 (or the pseudogene TRBV3-2) and TRBJ2-3, with 7 bases that match TRBD2. CDR1 is LGHDT, CDR2 YNNKEL, per germline (reference sequence). The CDR3 is made up of 16 amino acids. The junction had 7 bases not matched to a gene; V was cut back by 2 bases and J by 2 bases. The CDR3 spells CASSQRTGGSTDTQYF. The CDR3 region has the DNA TGTGCCAGCAGCCAACGCACGGGGGGTTCCACAGATACGCAGTATTTT.

Concerning this clone itself: This sample includes further DNA sequences coding for the same CDR3. This chain uses TRBV15 with TRBJ1-5; perhaps TRBD1 as D (6 bases). The CDR3 is 14 residues long. Trimming took off 1 base at V and 7 bases at J, with 11 bases between the two ends. Germline CDR1 is LNHNV and CDR2 is YYDKDF (reference sequence). CDR3 in DNA: TGTGCCACCAGCAGAGGGGGGGCAGGACAGCCCCAGCATTTT. Translating gives CATSRGGAGQPQHF.

The chain recombines TRBV30 with TRBJ2-1; 8 nucleotides agree with TRBD2. Germline V gene data show CDR1 as GTSNPN and CDR2 as SVGIG (reference sequence). The CDR3 spans 16 residues. Trimming took 3 bases from V and 4 from J; bases not matched to a gene: 11. In nucleotides, the CDR3 is TGTGCCTGGAGCCCCAATAGCGGGGTGGGGTACAATGAGCAGTTCTTC. It specifies CAWSPNSGVGYNEQFF.

The gene calls are TRBV19 and TRBJ1-5; 10 bases fit TRBD1. This CDR3 has 17 residues. Germline V gives CDR1 LNHDA, CDR2 SQIVND (reference sequence). V shed 4 bases and J 4 bases; nucleotides not matched to a gene: 10. This CDR3 reads CASSTHVGTGANQPQHF. DNA for the CDR3: TGTGCCAGTAGTACACACGTCGGGACAGGGGCGAATCAGCCCCAGCATTTT. The whole variable domain, filled in from reference TRBV19 and TRBJ1-5, reads DGGITQSPKYLFRKEGQNVTLSCEQNLNHDAMYWYRQDPGQGLRLIYYSQIVNDFQKGDIAEGYSVSREKKESFPLTVTSAQKNPTAFYLCASSTHVGTGANQPQHFGDGTRLSIL.

This clone has only one observation. This sample also contains other DNA sequences that code for the same CDR3. The V and J genes are TRBV18 and TRBJ1-6; no firm D call. CDR1 and CDR2 from the germline V gene are KGHSH and LQKENI. The CDR3 has 13 amino acids. Trimming took off 3 bases at V and 10 bases at J, with 10 bases between the two ends. Written as DNA, the CDR3 is TGTGCCAGCTCACCCCGGGAGGACTCACCCCTCCACTTT. Translated, it gives CASSPREDSPLHF.

This rearrangement joins TRBV5-4 to TRBJ2-7, with no clear D. Trimming cost V 3 bases and J 2 bases, with 12 bases left between them. The CDR3 sequence is 14 residues long. Germline CDR1 is SGHNT and CDR2 is YYREEE (reference sequence). The CDR3 protein is CASSSYTKPYEQYF. The CDR3 DNA reads as TGTGCCAGCAGCTCTTACACGAAACCCTACGAGCAGTACTTC.

V and J are TRBV6-5 and TRBJ2-3; possibly TRBD2 for D (5 bases). This CDR3 region has 15 residues. CDR1 is MNHEY and CDR2 is SVGAGI in the germline V gene. V gave up 5 bases and J gave up 0 bases, with 12 bases separating them. CDR3 amino acids: CASSTRGGSTDTQYF. In nucleotides, the CDR3 is TGTGCCAGCAGTACCCGTGGAGGTAGCACAGATACGCAGTATTTT.

V is TRBV19 and J is TRBJ2-7; D gene ambiguous. V was trimmed by 4 bases and J by 6 bases, leaving 13 bases between them. The CDR3 is made up of 13 amino acids. Germline V gene lookup returns CDR1 LNHDA and CDR2 SQIVND (reference sequence). The CDR3 spells CASSTSVAREQYF. The CDR3 region has the DNA TGTGCCAGTAGTACCAGCGTAGCTCGCGAGCAGTACTTC.

The genes are TRBV7-2 and TRBJ2-2; 10 nucleotides align to TRBD1. The length of the CDR3 is 16 residues. Germline values: CDR1 SGHTA, CDR2 FQGNSA. Trimming removed 5 bases from V and 6 bases from J; junction bases left unmatched: 9. CDR3 in DNA: TGTGCCAGCAGCACCCGGGACAGGGGTGTTCCCGGGGAGCTGTTTTTT. Residues: CASSTRDRGVPGELFF.

A note on this clone: One junction end disagrees with the germline gene, perhaps due to a read error. This sequence joins TRBV30 and TRBJ2-1; D gene ambiguous. The CDR3 consists of 15 residues. Germline assignment: CDR1 GTSNPN and CDR2 SVGIG (reference sequence). CDR3 region: CAWSVRYPSSNEQFF. DNA of the CDR3: TGTGCCTGGAGTGTCAGGTATCCCTCCTCCAATGAGCAGTTCTTC.

The rearrangement links TRBV5-5 to TRBJ1-3; possibly TRBD1 for D (5 bases). The CDR3 spans 17 residues. Per germline, CDR1 SGHKS and CDR2 YYEKEE (reference sequence). The V and J ends lost 1 base and 0 bases respectively, with 14 bases between them. The CDR3 region has the DNA TGTGCCAGCAGCTTGTCGGGGGTGTACGACTCTGGAAACACCATATATTTT. Translated: CASSLSGVYDSGNTIYF.

This clone was seen ten or more times. CDR3: CASSLGLPGSGNEQFF. CDR3 DNA: TGTGCCAGCAGCTTGGGATTACCAGGGTCGGGCAATGAGCAGTTCTTC. The V call is TRBV7-9, the J call TRBJ2-1; D may be TRBD1 (5 bases). Between the trimmed V and J ends, which lost 3 bases and 6 bases, there was a span of 18 bases. This CDR3 is built from 16 residues. From germline, CDR1 is SEHNR and CDR2 FQNEAQ (reference sequence).